These 28 T cell receptor beta chains were all obtained from the same sample, sequenced in a study of shared clonotypes between healthy human individuals (dated by TCRdb to 2020 to 2021). The library was produced with the immunoSEQ multiplex PCR assay. Drawn from immuneACCESS, this table holds only the in-frame rearrangements with V and J called that TCRdb kept. Clones are partly lost; checked studies trace under half to an unresolved V gene and leave the rest unexplained. For this sample the table gives about 2 million clones, of which 85% to 95% were detected only once. Jointly, the top ten make up approximately 0.13% of the sample. The source material was naive CD4+ T cells sorted from blood. The cell subset or site label of this sample denotes: CD45RA+ positively selected. The source of these receptors is a man aged 18-30 years in good health.

This chain links TRBV7-2 with TRBJ2-1; D is undetermined. The CDR3 consists of 17 residues. The V gene's germline CDR1 is SGHTA and CDR2 FQGNSA. Trimming cost V 2 bases and J 0 bases, with 14 bases left between them. The CDR3 sequence: CASSLRPSPSSYNEQFF. The CDR3 region has the DNA TGTGCCAGCAGCTTACGGCCGTCCCCGAGCTCCTACAATGAGCAGTTCTTC.

V usage is TRBV4-3 and J usage is TRBJ2-2; 8 bases align to TRBD1. Germline trimming cut 5 bases from V and 3 bases from J; bases unmatched to any gene: 2. The CDR3 contains 14 residues. Germline values: CDR1 LGHNA, CDR2 YSLEER. The CDR3 here is CASSVQGDTGELFF. Written as DNA, the CDR3 is TGCGCCAGCAGCGTACAGGGGGACACCGGGGAGCTGTTTTTT.

The chain carries TRBV9 and TRBJ1-2; 7 bases align to TRBD1. The CDR3 length is 12 residues. V dropped 4 bases and J dropped 8; count of bases not matched to a gene: 5. The V gene's germline CDR1 is SGDLS and CDR2 YYNGEE. CDR3 region: CASSTGQRGYTF. CDR3 DNA: TGTGCCAGCAGCACGGGACAGAGAGGCTACACCTTC.

The chain links TRBV7-2 to TRBJ2-1; 9 nucleotides align to TRBD2. Trimming at V came to 6 bases and at J to 2 bases, leaving 11 bases not matched to a gene. The CDR3 consists of 17 residues. The germline V gene has CDR1 SGHTA and CDR2 FQGNSA. This chain's CDR3 is CASSKAGGREAYNEQFF. The CDR3 DNA is TGTGCCAGCAGTAAGGCCGGCGGGAGGGAGGCCTACAATGAGCAGTTCTTC.

The CDR3 here is CASSVTVTGELFF. The CDR3 DNA reads as TGTGCCAGCAGCGTGACAGTCACCGGGGAGCTGTTTTTT. The rearrangement joins TRBV9 to TRBJ2-2, with a weak D call TRBD1 (5 bases). The germline V gene has CDR1 SGDLS and CDR2 YYNGEE. Trimming left V 2 bases short and J 4 bases short, with 6 bases between. This CDR3 is built from 13 residues.

The gene calls are TRBV10-3 and TRBJ2-7, with TRBD1 identical over 7 bases. V shed 10 bases, J shed 0 bases, and the junction held 9 bases outside the gene matches. The CDR3 sequence is 14 residues long. Germline V CDR1 and CDR2: ENHRY, SYGVKD. The CDR3 bases are TGTGCCACTTCCGACAGGGTCGGCTCCTACGAGCAGTACTTC. Its translation: CATSDRVGSYEQYF.

The CDR3 loop is CASRSSYEQYF. DNA of the CDR3: TGTGCCAGCAGAAGCTCCTACGAGCAGTACTTC. The J gene is TRBJ2-7, the V gene TRBV11-2; no clear D. This CDR3 comprises 11 residues. Trimming stripped 6 bases from V and 0 bases from J, with 3 bases between. Germline lookup yields CDR1 SGHAT and CDR2 FQNNGV.

In regard to this clone: The identical CDR3 is also encoded by other nucleotide sequences in the sample. The chain recombines TRBV9 with TRBJ2-7; D is perhaps TRBD2 (5 bases). The CDR3 length is 14 residues. Germline assignment: CDR1 SGDLS and CDR2 YYNGEE. Between the trimmed V and J ends, which lost 4 bases and 0 bases, there was a span of 11 bases. Written as DNA, the CDR3 is TGTGCCAGCAGCCGGGCGGGCAGCTCCTACGAGCAGTACTTC. As protein: CASSRAGSSYEQYF.

V and J are TRBV9 and TRBJ2-7; D is undetermined. With 3 bases removed from V and 3 bases from J, the gap between germline ends came to 16 bases. Germline V CDR1 and CDR2: SGDLS, YYNGEE. There are 15 residues in the CDR3. CDR3 in DNA: TGTGCCAGCAGCGAGACTTTCTCTCAAATCTACGAGCAGTACTTC. It codes for CASSETFSQIYEQYF.

The chain employs TRBV7-9 and TRBJ1-1; D is uncertain. Germline lookup yields CDR1 SEHNR and CDR2 FQNEAQ (reference sequence). V dropped 2 bases and J dropped 4 bases, with 11 bases sitting between them. The CDR3 extends over 14 amino acids. CDR3 nucleotides: TGTGCCAGCAGCTTAAGTGAGGACCTCACTGAAGCTTTCTTT. Amino acids: CASSLSEDLTEAFF.

The CDR3: CASSLETGDSPLHF. The CDR3 nucleotides are TGTGCCAGCAGTTTGGAGACAGGCGATTCACCCCTCCACTTT. J is TRBJ1-6 and V is TRBV27; possible D gene TRBD1, 6 bases. The germline V gene has CDR1 MNHEY and CDR2 SMNVEV (reference sequence). Trimming took off 3 bases at V and 8 bases at J, with 11 bases between the two ends. The CDR3 runs 14 residues.

Comments on this clone: This CDR3 is also generated by other DNA sequences in the sample. The chain has TRBV25-1 and TRBJ2-3; no clear D. The CDR3 runs 11 residues. The V gene lost 4 bases and the J gene lost 4 bases, with 3 bases spanning the gap. Per germline, CDR1 MGHDK and CDR2 SYGVNS. The DNA of the CDR3 is TGTGCCAGCAGTGTTGCAGATACGCAGTATTTT. Amino acids: CASSVADTQYF.

The J gene is TRBJ1-2, the V gene TRBV15; tentative D call: TRBD1 (5 bases). Trimming took off 0 bases at V and 2 bases at J, with 16 bases between the two ends. Germline assignment: CDR1 LNHNV and CDR2 YYDKDF (reference sequence). CDR3 length: 17 residues. The CDR3, as DNA: TGTGCCACCAGCAGAGATTTGAAGGGACTGGAGAACTATGGCTACACCTTC. Its protein product is CATSRDLKGLENYGYTF.

The CDR3 sequence is CASTSSARDNSPLHF. In DNA form, the CDR3 reads TGCGCCAGCACCTCGAGTGCGAGAGATAATTCACCCCTCCACTTT. The chain recombines TRBV5-1 with TRBJ1-6, with D uncertain. Germline loops: CDR1 SGHRS, CDR2 YFSETQ. The CDR3 sequence is 15 residues long. Trimming shortened V by 6 bases and J by 5 bases, and 15 bases separated the two germline ends.

The rearrangement uses TRBV7-9 and TRBJ2-1; D is ambiguous. Germline CDR1 and CDR2: SEHNR and FQNEAQ (reference sequence). The CDR3 has 19 residues. V lost 1 base, J lost 4 bases, and 23 bases lay in between. The CDR3: CASSLEPPVGPKRYNEQFF. The CDR3 region has the DNA TGTGCCAGCAGCTTAGAGCCGCCAGTAGGGCCCAAAAGGTACAATGAGCAGTTCTTC.

The rearrangement joins TRBV7-9 to TRBJ2-3; a possible D gene is TRBD1 (6 bases). The germline V and J ends were trimmed by 3 bases and 2 bases, with 9 bases remaining between them. Germline lookup yields CDR1 SEHNR and CDR2 FQNEAQ (reference sequence). CDR3 length equals 14 residues. CDR3 in amino acids: CASSLGAHTDTQYF. The DNA of the CDR3 is TGTGCCAGCAGCTTGGGGGCCCACACAGATACGCAGTATTTT.

The rearrangement links TRBV9 to TRBJ2-7; the match to TRBD2 covers 9 bases. There are 15 residues in the CDR3. Germline V gene data show CDR1 as SGDLS and CDR2 as YYNGEE. Losses at the gene ends were 0 bases for V and 6 bases for J; bases not matched to a gene: 7. CDR3 sequence: CASSVGGSGSGEQYF. CDR3 in DNA: TGTGCCAGCAGCGTAGGGGGTAGCGGGAGTGGCGAGCAGTACTTC.

In this sample, this clone turned up once. The chain is built from TRBV10-3 and TRBJ2-1, with unresolved D. The germline V gene encodes CDR1 ENHRY and CDR2 SYGVKD. V lost 3 bases and J lost 15, with 12 bases in between. This CDR3 has 11 amino acids. The CDR3 spells CAISDLDHRFF. CDR3 coding DNA: TGTGCCATCAGTGACTTGGACCATCGGTTCTTC.

The chain carries TRBV6-5 and TRBJ2-7; D might be TRBD1 (6 bases). Germline loops: CDR1 MNHEY, CDR2 SVGAGI. The ends were cut back, 2 bases at V and 2 bases at J, with 7 bases in the middle. The CDR3 is 13 amino acids. CDR3 sequence: CASSYGTPYEQYF. As DNA, the CDR3 is TGTGCCAGCAGTTACGGGACACCCTACGAGCAGTACTTC.

The chain couples TRBV9 to TRBJ2-3; tentatively, D is TRBD1 or TRBD2 (5 bases each). CDR3 length: 15 amino acids. Trimming removed 3 bases from V and 3 bases from J, with 14 bases in between. CDR1 is SGDLS and CDR2 is YYNGEE in the germline V gene. The CDR3 loop reads CASSARDGLTDTQYF. The CDR3 DNA reads as TGTGCCAGCAGCGCAAGGGACGGATTAACAGATACGCAGTATTTT.

On this clone: The same CDR3 can be traced to other DNA sequences in this sample. V is TRBV5-1 and J is TRBJ2-7; tentative D call: TRBD1 (6 bases). The germline V and J ends were trimmed by 3 bases and 1 base, with 11 bases remaining between them. The CDR3 is 14 amino acids. The germline CDR1 and CDR2 sequences are SGHRS and YFSETQ. The CDR3 spells CASSWTTGSYEQYF. Written as DNA, the CDR3 is TGCGCCAGCAGCTGGACCACAGGGTCCTACGAGCAGTACTTC.

The genes are TRBV7-3 and TRBJ2-1; the match to TRBD2 covers 12 bases. Unmatched junction bases numbered 8, after V lost 5 bases and J lost 9 bases. The germline V gene has CDR1 SGHTA and CDR2 FQGTGA. The CDR3 has 15 residues. CDR3 protein: CASSPETSGGLEQFF. The CDR3, as DNA: TGTGCCAGCAGCCCCGAGACTAGCGGGGGACTTGAGCAGTTCTTC.

The V and J genes are TRBV2 and TRBJ2-7; 7 nucleotides line up with TRBD2. The CDR3 runs 18 residues. The germline gives CDR1 SNHLY, CDR2 FYNNEI. V lost 0 bases to trimming and J lost 3 bases; unmatched junction nucleotides: 14. In DNA, the CDR3 is TGTGCCAGCAGTGAAGCGGGTCTGGGATCTAGCGGTGTCTACGAGCAGTACTTC. This gives the protein CASSEAGLGSSGVYEQYF. The full variable domain, with the rest looked up from reference TRBV2 and TRBJ2-7, is EPEVTQTPSHQVTQMGQEVILRCVPISNHLYFYWYRQILGQKVEFLVSFYNNEISEKSEIFDDQFSVERPDGSNFTLKIRSTKLEDSAMYFCASSEAGLGSSGVYEQYFGPGTRLTVT.

This chain uses TRBV7-9 with TRBJ1-2; 8 bases align to TRBD1. V lost 4 bases and J lost 7; bases outside the gene matches: 8. Per germline, CDR1 SEHNR and CDR2 FQNEAQ (reference sequence). The CDR3 contains 14 residues. CDR3 DNA sequence: TGTGCCAGCAGCTCCACCGGACAGGGTTTTGGCTACACCTTC. It is translated as CASSSTGQGFGYTF.

The chain links TRBV12-5 to TRBJ2-7; no firm D call. This CDR3 is built from 16 residues. Germline CDR1 is LGHNT and CDR2 is FRNRAP. V lost 0 bases, J lost 0 bases, and 12 bases lay in between. The CDR3 loop reads CASGLVRKGSSYEQYF. CDR3 bases: TGTGCTAGTGGTTTGGTACGGAAGGGTAGCTCCTACGAGCAGTACTTC.

The rearrangement links TRBV5-1 to TRBJ2-4, with TRBD1 matching 8 bases. With 4 bases clipped from V and 14 bases from J, the junction kept 11 bases outside the gene matches. There are 13 residues in the CDR3. Germline V gives CDR1 SGHRS, CDR2 YFSETQ. The CDR3 region is CASSPSDREREYF. As DNA, the CDR3 is TGCGCCAGCAGCCCCTCGGACAGGGAGAGGGAGTACTTC.

The rearrangement uses TRBV11-2 and TRBJ2-6; no definite D call. V was trimmed by 1 base and J by 0 bases, leaving 10 bases between them. This CDR3 region has 17 residues. Germline CDR1 SGHAT, CDR2 FQNNGV. Here the CDR3 DNA reads TGTGCCAGCAGCTTAGGCAGGCAGAACTCTGGGGCCAACGTCCTGACTTTC. Residues: CASSLGRQNSGANVLTF.

The chain has TRBV18 and TRBJ2-5; possibly TRBD1 for D (7 bases). The CDR3 is 15 residues long. Trimming took 2 bases from V and 2 from J, leaving 12 bases between them. From germline, CDR1 is KGHSH and CDR2 LQKENI. The CDR3 DNA is TGTGCCAGCTCACCAGCAGGGGGGAATCAAGAGACCCAGTACTTC. Amino acid sequence: CASSPAGGNQETQYF.